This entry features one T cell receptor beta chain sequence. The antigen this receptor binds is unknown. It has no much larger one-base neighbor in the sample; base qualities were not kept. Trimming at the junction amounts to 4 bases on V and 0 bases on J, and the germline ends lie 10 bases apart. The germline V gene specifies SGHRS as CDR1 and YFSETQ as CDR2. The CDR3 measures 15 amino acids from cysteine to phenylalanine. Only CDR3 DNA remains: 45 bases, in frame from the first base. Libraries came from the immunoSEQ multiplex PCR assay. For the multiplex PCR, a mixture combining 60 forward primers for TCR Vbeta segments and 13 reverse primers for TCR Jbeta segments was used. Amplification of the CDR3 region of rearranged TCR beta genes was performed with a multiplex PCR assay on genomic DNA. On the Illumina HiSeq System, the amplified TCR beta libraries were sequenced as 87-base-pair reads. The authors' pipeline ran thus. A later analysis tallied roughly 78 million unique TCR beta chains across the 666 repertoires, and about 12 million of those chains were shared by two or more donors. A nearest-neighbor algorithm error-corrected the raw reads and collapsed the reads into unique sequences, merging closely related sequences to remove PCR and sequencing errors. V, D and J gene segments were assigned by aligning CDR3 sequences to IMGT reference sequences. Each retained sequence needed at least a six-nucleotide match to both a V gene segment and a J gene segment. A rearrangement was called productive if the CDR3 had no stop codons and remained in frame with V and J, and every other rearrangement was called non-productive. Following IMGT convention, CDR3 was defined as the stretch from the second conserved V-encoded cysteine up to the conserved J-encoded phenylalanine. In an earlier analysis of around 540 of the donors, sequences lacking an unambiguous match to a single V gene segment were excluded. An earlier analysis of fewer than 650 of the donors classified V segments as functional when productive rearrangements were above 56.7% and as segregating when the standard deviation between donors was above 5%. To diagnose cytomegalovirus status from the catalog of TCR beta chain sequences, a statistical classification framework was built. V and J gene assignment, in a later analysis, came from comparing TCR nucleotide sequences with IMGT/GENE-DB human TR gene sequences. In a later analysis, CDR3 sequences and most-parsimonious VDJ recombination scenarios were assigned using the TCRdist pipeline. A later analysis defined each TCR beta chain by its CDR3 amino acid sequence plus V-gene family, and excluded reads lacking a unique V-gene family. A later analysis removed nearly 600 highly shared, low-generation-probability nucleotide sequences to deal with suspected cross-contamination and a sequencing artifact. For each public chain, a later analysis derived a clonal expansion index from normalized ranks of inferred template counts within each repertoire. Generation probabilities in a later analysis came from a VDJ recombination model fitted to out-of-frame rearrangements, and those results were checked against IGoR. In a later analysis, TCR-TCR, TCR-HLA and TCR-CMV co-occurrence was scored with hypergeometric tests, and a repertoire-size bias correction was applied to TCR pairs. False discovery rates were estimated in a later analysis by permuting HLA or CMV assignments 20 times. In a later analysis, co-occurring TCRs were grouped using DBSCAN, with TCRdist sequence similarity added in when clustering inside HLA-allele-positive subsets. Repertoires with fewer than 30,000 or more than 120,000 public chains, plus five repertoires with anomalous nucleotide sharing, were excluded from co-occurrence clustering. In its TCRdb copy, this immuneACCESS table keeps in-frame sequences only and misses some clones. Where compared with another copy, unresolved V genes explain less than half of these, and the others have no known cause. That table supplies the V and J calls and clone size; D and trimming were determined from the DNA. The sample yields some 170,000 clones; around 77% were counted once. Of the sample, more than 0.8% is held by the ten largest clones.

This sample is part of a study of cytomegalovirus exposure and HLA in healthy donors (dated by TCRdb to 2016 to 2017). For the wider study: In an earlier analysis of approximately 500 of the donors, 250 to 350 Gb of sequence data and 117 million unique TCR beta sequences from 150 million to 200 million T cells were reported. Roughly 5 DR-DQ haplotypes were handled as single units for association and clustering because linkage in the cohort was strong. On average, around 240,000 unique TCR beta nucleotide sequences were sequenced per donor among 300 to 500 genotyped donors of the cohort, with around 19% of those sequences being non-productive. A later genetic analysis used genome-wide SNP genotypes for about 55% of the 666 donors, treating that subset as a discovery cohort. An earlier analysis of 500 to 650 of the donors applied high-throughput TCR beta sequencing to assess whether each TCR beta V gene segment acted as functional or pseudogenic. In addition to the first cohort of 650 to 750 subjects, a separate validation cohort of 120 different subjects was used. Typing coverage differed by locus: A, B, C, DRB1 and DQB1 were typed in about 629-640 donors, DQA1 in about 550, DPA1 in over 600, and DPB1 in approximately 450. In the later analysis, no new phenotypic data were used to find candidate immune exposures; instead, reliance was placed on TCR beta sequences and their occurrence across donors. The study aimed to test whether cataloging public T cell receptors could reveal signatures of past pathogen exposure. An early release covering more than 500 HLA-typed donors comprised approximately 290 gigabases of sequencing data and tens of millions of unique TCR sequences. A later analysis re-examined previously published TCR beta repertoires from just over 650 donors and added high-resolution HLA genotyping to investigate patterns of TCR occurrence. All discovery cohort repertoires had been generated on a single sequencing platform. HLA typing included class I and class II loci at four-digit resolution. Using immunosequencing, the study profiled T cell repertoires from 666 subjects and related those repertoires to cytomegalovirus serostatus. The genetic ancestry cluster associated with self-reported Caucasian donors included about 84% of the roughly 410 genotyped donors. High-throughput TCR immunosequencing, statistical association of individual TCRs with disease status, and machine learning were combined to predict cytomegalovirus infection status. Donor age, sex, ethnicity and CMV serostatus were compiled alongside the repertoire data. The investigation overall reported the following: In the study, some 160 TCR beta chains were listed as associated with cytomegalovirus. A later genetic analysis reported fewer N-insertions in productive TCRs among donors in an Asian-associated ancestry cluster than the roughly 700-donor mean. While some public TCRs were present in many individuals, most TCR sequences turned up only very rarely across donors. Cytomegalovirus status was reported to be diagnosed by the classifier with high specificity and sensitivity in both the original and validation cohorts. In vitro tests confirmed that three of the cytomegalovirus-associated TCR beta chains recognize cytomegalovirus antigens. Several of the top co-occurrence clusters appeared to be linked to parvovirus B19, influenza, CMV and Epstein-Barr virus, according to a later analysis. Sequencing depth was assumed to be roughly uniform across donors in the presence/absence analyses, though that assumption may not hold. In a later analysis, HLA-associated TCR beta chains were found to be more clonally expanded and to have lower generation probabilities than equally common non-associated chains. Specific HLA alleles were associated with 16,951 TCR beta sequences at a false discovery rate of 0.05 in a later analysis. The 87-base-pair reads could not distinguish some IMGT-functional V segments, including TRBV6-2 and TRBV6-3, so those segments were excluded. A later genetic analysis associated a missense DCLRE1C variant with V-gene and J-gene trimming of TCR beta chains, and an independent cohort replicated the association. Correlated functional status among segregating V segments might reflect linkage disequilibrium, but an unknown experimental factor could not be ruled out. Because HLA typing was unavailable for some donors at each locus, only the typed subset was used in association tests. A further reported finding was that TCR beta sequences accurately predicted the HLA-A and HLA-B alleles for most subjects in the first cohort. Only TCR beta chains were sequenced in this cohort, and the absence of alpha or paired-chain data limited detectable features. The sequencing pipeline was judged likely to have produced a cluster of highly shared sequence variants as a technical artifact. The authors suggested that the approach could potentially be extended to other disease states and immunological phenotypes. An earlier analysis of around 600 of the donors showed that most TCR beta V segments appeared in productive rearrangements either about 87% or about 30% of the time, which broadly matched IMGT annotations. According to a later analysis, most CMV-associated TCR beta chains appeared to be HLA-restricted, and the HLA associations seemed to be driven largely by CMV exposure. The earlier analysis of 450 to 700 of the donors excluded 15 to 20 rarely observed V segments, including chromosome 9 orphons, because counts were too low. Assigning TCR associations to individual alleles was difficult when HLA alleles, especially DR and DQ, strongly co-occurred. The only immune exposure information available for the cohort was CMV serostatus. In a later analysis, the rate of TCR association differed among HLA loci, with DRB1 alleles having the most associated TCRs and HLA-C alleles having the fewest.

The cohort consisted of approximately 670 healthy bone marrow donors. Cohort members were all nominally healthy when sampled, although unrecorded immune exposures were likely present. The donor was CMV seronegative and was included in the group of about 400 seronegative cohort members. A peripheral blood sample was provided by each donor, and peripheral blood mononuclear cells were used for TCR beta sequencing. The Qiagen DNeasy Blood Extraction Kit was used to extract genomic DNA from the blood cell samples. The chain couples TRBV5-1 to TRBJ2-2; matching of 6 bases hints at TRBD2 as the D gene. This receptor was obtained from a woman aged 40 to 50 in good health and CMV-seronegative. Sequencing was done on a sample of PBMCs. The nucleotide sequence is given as TGCGCCAGCAGCATAGCGGCCACGAACACCGGGGAGCTGTTTTTT. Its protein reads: CASSIAATNTGELFF.